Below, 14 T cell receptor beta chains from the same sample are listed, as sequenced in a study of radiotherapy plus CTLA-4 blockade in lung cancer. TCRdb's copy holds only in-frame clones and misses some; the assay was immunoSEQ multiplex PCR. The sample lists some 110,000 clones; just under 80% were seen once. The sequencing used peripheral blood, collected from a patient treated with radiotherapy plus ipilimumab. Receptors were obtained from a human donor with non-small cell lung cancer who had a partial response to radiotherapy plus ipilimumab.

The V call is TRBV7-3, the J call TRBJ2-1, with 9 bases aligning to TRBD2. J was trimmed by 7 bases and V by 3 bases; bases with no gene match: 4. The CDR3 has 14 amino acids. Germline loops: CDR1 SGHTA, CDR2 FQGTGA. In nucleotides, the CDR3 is TGTGCCAGCAGCTTTGCGGGGGGGGGAAATGAGCAGTTCTTC. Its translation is CASSFAGGGNEQFF.

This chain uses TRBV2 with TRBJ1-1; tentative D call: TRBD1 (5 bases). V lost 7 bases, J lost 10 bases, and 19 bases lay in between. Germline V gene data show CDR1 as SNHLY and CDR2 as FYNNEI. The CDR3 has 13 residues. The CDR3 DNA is TGTGCCAGCACCGAACGGGGGGTTGGGGGAGCTTTCTTT. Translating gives CASTERGVGGAFF.

CDR3 region: CASSAPGLAGESYEQYV. The CDR3 coding sequence is TGTGCCAGCAGCGCTCCGGGACTAGCGGGAGAGTCCTACGAGCAGTACGTC. The chain recombines TRBV9 with TRBJ2-7, with 14 bases aligning to TRBD2. The germline V gene has CDR1 SGDLS and CDR2 YYNGEE. This CDR3 region has 17 residues. With 3 bases clipped from V and 1 base from J, the junction kept 6 bases outside the gene matches.

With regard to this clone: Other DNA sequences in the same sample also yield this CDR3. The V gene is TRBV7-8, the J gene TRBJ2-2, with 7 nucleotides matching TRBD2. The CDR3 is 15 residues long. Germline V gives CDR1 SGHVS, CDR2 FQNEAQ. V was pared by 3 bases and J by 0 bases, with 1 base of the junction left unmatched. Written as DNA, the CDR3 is TGTGCCAGCAGCTTCGGGGGGTCGAACACCGGGGAGCTGTTTTTT. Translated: CASSFGGSNTGELFF. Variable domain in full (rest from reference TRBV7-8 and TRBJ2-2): GAGVSQSPRYKVAKRGQDVALRCDPISGHVSLFWYQQALGQGPEFLTYFQNEAQLDKSGLPSDRFFAERPEGSVSTLKIQRTQQEDSAVYLCASSFGGSNTGELFFGEGSRLTVL.

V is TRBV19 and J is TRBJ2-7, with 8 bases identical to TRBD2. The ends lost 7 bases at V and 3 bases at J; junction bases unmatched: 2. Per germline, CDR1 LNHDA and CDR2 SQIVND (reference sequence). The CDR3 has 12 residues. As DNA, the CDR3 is TGTGCCAGTACGAGCGGGAGCTACGAGCAGTACTTC. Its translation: CASTSGSYEQYF.

This chain's CDR3 is CASSPTAGQGRGYTF. The DNA for the CDR3 is TGTGCCAGCAGTCCTACAGCCGGACAGGGCCGAGGCTACACCTTC. The gene calls are TRBV27 and TRBJ1-2; 8 positions agree with TRBD1. This CDR3 has 15 residues. V dropped 5 bases and J dropped 8; count of bases not matched to a gene: 13. The germline V gene encodes CDR1 MNHEY and CDR2 SMNVEV (reference sequence).

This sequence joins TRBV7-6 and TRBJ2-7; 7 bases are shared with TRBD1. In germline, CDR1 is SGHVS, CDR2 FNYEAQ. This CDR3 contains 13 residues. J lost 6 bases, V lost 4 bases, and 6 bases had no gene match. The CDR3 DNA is TGTGCCAGCAGCTCTGACAGGGTTGGCGAGCAGTACGTC. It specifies CASSSDRVGEQYV.

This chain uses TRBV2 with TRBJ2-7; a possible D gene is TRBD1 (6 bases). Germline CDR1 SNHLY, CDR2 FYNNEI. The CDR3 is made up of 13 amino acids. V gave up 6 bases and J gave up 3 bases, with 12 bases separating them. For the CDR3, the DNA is TGTGCCAGCAGCGGCGGACAGTACTACGAGCAGTACTTC. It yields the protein CASSGGQYYEQYF.

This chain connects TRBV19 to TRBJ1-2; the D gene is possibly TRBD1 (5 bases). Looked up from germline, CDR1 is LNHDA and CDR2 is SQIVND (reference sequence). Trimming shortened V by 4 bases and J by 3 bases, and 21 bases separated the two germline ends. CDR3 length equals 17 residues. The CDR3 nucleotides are TGTGCCAGTAGTACCCAAACCGGCGGGGCTTCAGACTATGGCTACACCTTC. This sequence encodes CASSTQTGGASDYGYTF.

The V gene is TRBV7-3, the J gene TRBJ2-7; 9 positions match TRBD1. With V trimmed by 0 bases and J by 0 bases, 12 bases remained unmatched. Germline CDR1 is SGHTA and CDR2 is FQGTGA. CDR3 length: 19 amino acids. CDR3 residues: CASSLTGGPGQGVSYEQYV. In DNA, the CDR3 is TGTGCCAGCAGCTTAACGGGTGGACCGGGACAGGGTGTCTCCTACGAGCAGTACGTC.

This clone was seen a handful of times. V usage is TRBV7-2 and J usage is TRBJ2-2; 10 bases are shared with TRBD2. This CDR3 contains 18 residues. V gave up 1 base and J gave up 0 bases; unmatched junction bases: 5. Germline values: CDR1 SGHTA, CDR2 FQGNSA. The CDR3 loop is CASSLDLLAGTNTGELFF. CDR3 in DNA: TGTGCCAGCAGCTTAGACCTACTAGCGGGGACGAACACCGGGGAGCTGTTTTTT.

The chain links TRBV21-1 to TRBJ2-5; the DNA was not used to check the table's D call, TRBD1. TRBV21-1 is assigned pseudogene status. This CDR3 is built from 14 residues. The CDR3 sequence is CASSQDRPPKTQYF. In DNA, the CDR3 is TGTGCCAGCAGCCAGGACAGACCCCCGAAGACCCAGTACTTC.

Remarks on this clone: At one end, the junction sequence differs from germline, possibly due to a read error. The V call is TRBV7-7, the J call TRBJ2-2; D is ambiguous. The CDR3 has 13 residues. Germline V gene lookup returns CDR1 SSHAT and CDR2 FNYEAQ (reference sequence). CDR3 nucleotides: TGTGCTAGCAGCTTAGGCGCCACCGGGGAGCTGTTTTTT. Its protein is CASSLGATGELFF. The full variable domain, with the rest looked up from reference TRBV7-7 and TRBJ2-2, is GAGVSQSPRYKVTKRGQDVTLRCDPISSHATLYWYQQALGQGPEFLTYFNYEAQPDKSGLPSDRFSAERPEGSISTLTIQRTEQRDSAMYRCASSLGATGELFFGEGSRLTVL.

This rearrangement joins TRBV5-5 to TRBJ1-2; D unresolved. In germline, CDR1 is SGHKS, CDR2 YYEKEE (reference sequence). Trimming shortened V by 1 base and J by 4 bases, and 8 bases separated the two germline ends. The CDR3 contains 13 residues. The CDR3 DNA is TGTGCCAGCAGCTTGCTGGGAGGCTATGGCTACACCTTC. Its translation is CASSLLGGYGYTF.